The text below deals with one TCR beta chain. Its antigen is not known. Together with a sample-barcoded 5' primer, a J-beta primer mix was included in a second PCR lasting about 6 to 11 cycles. Each cDNA molecule, via a template-switch adaptor with 12 random nucleotides, was tagged. TCRdb re-analysed the 5' RACE reads in MiXCR, keeping a single row per CDR3 protein. The sample includes 750,000 to 850,000 distinct CDR3 sequences, just under 25% of them seen just once. CDR1 is SNHLY, CDR2 FYNNEI, per germline. The CDR3 loop spans 17 amino acids. The data originate from a study of blood T cells in healthy people across ages. Study overall: There was about one barcoded beta molecule captured by template switching per two T cells.

Study results and caveats: Higher diversity and more naive CD4+ cells were features of long-lived donors, compared to aged donors.

Another study also made use of these data, one on T cells of mothers and their children. Turning to that study: The sample comes from 8 or 9 healthy Caucasian donors: mothers and children.

The material sequenced was blood. The clonotype was recovered from a boy younger than 18 in good health. The J gene is TRBJ2-1, the V gene TRBV2; 9 bases map to TRBD1. The J call may be wrong; the DNA end is better matched by TRBJ2-7. For the CDR3, the DNA is TGTGCCAGCAGTGAACCAAGGACAGGGGCATATTTCTACGAGCAGTACTTC. Encoded protein: CASSEPRTGAYFYEQYF.